This T cell receptor (beta chain) was retrieved from a study of T-cell reconstitution after alpha-beta-depleted transplantation in children. The study, taken as a whole, reports: As was reported, about two months after transplant, alpha-beta T cells came from several hundred expanded graft clones. A year post-transplant, T-cell counts and diversity derived mostly from newly produced T cells.

This clonotype appeared a single time. Its antigen remains unidentified. For TCRbeta, the library was prepared with unique molecular identifiers. One entry per CDR3 protein results from TCRdb running MiXCR on the PCR reads. The table has fewer than 750,000 distinct CDR3 sequences, roughly 23% seen once. Germline lookup yields CDR1 SGHTA and CDR2 FQGTGA. V was shortened by 1 base and J by 4 bases, with 12 bases between the two germline ends. This CDR3 has 15 amino acids. The chain carries TRBV7-3 and TRBJ2-3; D is perhaps TRBD1 (6 bases). The source is a boy under two years old who had a stem cell transplant for acute myeloid leukemia, so the T cells may come from the graft donor. The specimen was PBMCs, mostly from graft donor cells, collected 360 days after TCRalphabeta/CD19-depleted stem cell transplant. CDR3 protein: CASSLMGHRADTQYF. In DNA, the CDR3 is TGTGCCAGCAGCTTAATGGGACATCGGGCAGATACGCAGTATTTT.